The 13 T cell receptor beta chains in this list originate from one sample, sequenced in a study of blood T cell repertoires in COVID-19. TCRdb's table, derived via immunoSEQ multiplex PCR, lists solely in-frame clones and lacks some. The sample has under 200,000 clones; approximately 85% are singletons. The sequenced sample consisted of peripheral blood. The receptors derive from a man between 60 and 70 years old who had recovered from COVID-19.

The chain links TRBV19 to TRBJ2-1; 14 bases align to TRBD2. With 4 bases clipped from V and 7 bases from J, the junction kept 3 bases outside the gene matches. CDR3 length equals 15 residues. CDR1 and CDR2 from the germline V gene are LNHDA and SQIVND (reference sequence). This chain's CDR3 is CASSTGLAGGNEQFF. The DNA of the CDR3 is TGTGCCAGTAGTACCGGACTAGCGGGGGGAAATGAGCAGTTCTTC.

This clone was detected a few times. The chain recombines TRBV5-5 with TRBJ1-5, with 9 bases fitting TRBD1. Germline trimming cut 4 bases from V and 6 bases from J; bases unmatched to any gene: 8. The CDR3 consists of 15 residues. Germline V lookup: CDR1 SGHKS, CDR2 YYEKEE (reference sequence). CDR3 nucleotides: TGTGCCAGCAGCCCTGGGACAGGGATCGGTCAGCCCCAGCATTTT. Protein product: CASSPGTGIGQPQHF.

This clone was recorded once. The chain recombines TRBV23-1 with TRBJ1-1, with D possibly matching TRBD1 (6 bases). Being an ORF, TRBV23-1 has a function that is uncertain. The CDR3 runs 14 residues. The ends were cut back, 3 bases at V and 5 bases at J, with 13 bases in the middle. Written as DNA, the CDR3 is TGCGCCAGCAGTCACCCACAGGGTAGGACTGAAGCTTTCTTT. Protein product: CASSHPQGRTEAFF.

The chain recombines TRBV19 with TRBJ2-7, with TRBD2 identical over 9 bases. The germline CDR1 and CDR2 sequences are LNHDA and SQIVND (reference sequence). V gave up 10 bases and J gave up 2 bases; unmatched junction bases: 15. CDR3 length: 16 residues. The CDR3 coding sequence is TGTGCCATTCAACCGGGGAGCGGGGGGCTTGCCTACGAGCAGTACTTC. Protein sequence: CAIQPGSGGLAYEQYF.

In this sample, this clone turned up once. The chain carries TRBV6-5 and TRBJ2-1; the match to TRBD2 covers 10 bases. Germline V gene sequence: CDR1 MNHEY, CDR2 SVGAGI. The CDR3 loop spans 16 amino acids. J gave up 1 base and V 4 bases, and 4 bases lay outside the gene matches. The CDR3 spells CASSSGTSASYNEQFF. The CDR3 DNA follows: TGTGCCAGCAGTTCCGGGACTAGCGCGTCCTACAATGAGCAGTTCTTC.

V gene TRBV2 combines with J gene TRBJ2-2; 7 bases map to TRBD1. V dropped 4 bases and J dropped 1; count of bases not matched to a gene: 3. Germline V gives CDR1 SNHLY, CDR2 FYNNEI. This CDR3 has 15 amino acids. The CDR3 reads CASSVQGKNTGELFF. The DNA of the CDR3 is TGTGCCAGCAGTGTACAGGGGAAGAACACCGGGGAGCTGTTTTTT. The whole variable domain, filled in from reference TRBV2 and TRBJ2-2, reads EPEVTQTPSHQVTQMGQEVILRCVPISNHLYFYWYRQILGQKVEFLVSFYNNEISEKSEIFDDQFSVERPDGSNFTLKIRSTKLEDSAMYFCASSVQGKNTGELFFGEGSRLTVL.

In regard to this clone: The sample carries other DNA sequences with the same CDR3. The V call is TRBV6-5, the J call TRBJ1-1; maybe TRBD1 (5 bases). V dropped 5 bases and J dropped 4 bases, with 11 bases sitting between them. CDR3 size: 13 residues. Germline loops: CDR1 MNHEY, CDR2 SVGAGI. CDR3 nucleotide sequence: TGTGCCAGCAGTAGTCAGGGTGGCACTGAAGCTTTCTTT. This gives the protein CASSSQGGTEAFF.

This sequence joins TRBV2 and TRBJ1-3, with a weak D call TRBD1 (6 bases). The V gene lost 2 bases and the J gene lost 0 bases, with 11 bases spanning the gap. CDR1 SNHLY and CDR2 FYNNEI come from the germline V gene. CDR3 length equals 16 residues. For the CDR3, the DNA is TGTGCCAGCAGTGAAACAGGGATTAGCTCTGGAAACACCATATATTTT. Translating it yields CASSETGISSGNTIYF.

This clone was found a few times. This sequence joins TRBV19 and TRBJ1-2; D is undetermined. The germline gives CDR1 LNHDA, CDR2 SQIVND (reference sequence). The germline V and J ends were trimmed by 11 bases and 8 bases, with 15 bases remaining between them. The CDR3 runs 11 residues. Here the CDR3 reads CASNGGAGYTF. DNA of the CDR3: TGTGCCTCCAACGGAGGTGCAGGCTACACCTTC.

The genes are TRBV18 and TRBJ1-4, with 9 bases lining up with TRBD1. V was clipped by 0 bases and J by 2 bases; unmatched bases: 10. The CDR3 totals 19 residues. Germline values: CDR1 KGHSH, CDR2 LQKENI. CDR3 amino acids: CASSPPGQGGVSTNEKLFF. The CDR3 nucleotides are TGTGCCAGCTCACCACCGGGACAGGGTGGAGTATCGACTAATGAAAAACTGTTTTTT. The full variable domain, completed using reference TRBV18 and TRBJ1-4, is NAGVMQNPRHLVRRRGQEARLRCSPMKGHSHVYWYRQLPEEGLKFMVYLQKENIIDESGMPKERFSAEFPKEGPSILRIQQVVRGDSAAYFCASSPPGQGGVSTNEKLFFGSGTQLSVL.

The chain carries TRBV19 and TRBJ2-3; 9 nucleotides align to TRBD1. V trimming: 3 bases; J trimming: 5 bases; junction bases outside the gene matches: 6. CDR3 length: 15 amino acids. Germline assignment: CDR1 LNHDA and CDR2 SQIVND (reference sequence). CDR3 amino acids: CASSIGDREVDTQYF. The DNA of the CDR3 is TGTGCCAGTAGTATTGGGGACAGGGAAGTAGATACGCAGTATTTT.

CDR3 nucleotide sequence: TGTGCCAGCAGCTTAGGGACAGGGGGCCGGCGTTCGGAGCAGCCCCAGCATTTT. Amino acids: CASSLGTGGRRSEQPQHF. V gene TRBV7-9 combines with J gene TRBJ1-5; 11 bases align to TRBD1. The V and J ends lost 1 base and 7 bases, in that order; junction bases with no gene match: 12. The CDR3 runs to 18 residues. Germline V lookup: CDR1 SEHNR, CDR2 FQNEAQ (reference sequence).

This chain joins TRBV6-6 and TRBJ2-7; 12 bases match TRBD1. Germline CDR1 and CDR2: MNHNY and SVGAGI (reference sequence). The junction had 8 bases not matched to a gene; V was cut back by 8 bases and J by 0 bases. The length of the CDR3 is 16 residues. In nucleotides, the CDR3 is TGTGCCAGCGGGGACAGGGGGCTTCATCCCTCCTACGAGCAGTACTTC. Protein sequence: CASGDRGLHPSYEQYF.